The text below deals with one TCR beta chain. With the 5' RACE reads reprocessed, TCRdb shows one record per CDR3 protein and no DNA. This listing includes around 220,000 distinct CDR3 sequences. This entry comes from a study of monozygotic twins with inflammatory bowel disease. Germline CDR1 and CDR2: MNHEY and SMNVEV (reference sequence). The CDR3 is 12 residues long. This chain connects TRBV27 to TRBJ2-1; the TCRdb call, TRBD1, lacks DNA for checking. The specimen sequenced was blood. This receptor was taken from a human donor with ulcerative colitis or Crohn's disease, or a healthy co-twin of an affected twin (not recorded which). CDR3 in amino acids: CASSLLGGEQFF.